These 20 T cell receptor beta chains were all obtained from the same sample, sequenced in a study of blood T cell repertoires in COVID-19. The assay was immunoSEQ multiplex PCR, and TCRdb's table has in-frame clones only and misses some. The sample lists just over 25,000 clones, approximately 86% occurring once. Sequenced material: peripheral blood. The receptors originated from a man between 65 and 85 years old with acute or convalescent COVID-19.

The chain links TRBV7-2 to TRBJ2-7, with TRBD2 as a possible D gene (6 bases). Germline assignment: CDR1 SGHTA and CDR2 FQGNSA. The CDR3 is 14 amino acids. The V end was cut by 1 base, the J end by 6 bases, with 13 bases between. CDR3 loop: CASSLVASAPEQYF. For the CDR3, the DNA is TGTGCCAGCAGCTTAGTGGCTAGCGCGCCCGAGCAGTACTTC.

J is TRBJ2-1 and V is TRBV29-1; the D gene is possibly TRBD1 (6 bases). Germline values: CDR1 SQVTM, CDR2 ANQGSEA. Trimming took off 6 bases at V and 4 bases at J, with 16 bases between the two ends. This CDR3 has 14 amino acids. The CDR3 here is CSVFRGPGYNEQFF. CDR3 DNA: TGCAGCGTCTTCAGGGGCCCGGGATACAATGAGCAGTTCTTC.

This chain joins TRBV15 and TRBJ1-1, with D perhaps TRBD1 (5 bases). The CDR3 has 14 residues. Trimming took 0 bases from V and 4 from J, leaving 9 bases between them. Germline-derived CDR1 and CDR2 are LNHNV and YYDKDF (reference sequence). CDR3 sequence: CATSRDRDFTEAFF. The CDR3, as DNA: TGTGCCACCAGCAGAGACAGGGATTTCACTGAAGCTTTCTTT.

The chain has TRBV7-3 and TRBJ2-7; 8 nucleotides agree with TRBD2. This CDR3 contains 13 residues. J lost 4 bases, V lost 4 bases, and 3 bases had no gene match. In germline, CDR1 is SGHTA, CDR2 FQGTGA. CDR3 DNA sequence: TGTGCCAGCAGCTCGTCTAGCGGGTACGAGCAGTACTTC. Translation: CASSSSSGYEQYF. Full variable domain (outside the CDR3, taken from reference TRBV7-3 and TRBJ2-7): GAGVSQTPSNKVTEKGKYVELRCDPISGHTALYWYRQSLGQGPEFLIYFQGTGAADDSGLPNDRFFAVRPEGSVSTLKIQRTERGDSAVYLCASSSSSGYEQYFGPGTRLTVT.

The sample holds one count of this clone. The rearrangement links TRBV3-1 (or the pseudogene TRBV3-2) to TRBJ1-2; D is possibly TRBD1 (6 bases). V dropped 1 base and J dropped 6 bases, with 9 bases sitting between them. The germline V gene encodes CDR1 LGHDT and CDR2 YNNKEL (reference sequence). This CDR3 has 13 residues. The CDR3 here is CASSQVQGNGYTF. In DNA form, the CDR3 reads TGTGCCAGCAGCCAAGTACAGGGTAATGGCTACACCTTC.

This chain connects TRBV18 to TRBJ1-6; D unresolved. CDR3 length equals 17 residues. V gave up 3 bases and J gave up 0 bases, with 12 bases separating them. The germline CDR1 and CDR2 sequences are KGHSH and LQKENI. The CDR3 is CASSPLGGSSYNSPLHF. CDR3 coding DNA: TGTGCCAGCTCACCGTTGGGAGGGAGCTCCTATAATTCACCCCTCCACTTT.

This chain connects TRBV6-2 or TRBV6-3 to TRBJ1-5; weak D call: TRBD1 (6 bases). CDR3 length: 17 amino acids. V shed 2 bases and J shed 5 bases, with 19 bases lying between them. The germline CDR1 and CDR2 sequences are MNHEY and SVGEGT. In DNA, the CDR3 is TGTGCCAGCAGTTACCTGGGACACTCCTCGCGGGATCAGCCCCAGCATTTT. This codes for CASSYLGHSSRDQPQHF.

CDR3 DNA sequence: TGTGCCAGCAGCTTAACGAGGTCAGATACGCAGTATTTT. It translates to CASSLTRSDTQYF. This chain uses TRBV7-2 with TRBJ2-3; D unclear. CDR3 length: 13 residues. Germline V gene data show CDR1 as SGHTA and CDR2 as FQGNSA. The V end was cut by 2 bases, the J end by 4 bases, with 7 bases between. The whole variable domain, filled in from reference TRBV7-2 and TRBJ2-3, reads GAGVSQSPSNKVTEKGKDVELRCDPISGHTALYWYRQSLGQGLEFLIYFQGNSAPDKSGLPSDRFSAERTGGSVSTLTIQRTQQEDSAVYLCASSLTRSDTQYFGPGTRLTVL.

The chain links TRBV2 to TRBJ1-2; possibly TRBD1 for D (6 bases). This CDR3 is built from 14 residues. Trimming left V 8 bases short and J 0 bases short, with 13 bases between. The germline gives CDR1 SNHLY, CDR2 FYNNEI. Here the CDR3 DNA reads TGTGCCAGCCTGGGGGCACGTTCTAACTATGGCTACACCTTC. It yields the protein CASLGARSNYGYTF.

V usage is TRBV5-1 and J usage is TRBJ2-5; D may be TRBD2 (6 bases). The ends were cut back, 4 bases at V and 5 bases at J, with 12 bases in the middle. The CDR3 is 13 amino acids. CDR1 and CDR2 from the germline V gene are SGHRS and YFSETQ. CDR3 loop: CASSQTAGETQYF. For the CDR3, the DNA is TGCGCCAGCAGCCAGACTGCGGGGGAGACCCAGTACTTC.

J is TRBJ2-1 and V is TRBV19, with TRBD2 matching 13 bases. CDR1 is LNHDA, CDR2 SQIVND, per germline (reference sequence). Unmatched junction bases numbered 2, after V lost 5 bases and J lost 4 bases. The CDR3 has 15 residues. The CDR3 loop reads CASSRTSGGYNEQFF. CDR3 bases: TGTGCCAGTAGTCGGACTAGCGGGGGATACAATGAGCAGTTCTTC. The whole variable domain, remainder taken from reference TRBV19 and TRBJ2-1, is DGGITQSPKYLFRKEGQNVTLSCEQNLNHDAMYWYRQDPGQGLRLIYYSQIVNDFQKGDIAEGYSVSREKKESFPLTVTSAQKNPTAFYLCASSRTSGGYNEQFFGPGTRLTVL.

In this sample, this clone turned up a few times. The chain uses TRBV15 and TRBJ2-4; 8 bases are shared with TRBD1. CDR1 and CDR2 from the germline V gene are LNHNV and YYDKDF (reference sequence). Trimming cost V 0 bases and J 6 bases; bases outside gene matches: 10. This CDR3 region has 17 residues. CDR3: CATSRDSGQGALNIQYF. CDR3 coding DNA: TGTGCCACCAGCAGAGATTCGGGGCAGGGGGCGCTAAACATTCAGTACTTC.

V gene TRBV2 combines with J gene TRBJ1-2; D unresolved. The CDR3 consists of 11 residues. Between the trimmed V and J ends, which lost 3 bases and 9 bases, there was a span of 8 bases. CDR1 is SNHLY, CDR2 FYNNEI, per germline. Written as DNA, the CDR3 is TGTGCCAGCAGTGAGGTCGGGAGCTACACCTTC. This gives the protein CASSEVGSYTF.

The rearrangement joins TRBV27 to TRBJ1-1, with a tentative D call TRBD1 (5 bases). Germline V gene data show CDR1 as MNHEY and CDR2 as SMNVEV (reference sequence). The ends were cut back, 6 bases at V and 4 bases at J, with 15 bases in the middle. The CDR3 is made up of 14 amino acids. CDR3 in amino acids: CASRRGGTGTEAFF. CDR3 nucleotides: TGTGCCAGCAGAAGGGGAGGGACGGGCACTGAAGCTTTCTTT.

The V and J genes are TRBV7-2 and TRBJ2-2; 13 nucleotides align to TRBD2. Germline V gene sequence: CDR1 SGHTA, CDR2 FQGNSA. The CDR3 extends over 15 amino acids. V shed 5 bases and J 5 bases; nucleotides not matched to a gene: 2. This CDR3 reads CASSPGLAGTGELFF. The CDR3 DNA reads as TGTGCCAGCAGCCCGGGACTAGCGGGGACCGGGGAGCTGTTTTTT.

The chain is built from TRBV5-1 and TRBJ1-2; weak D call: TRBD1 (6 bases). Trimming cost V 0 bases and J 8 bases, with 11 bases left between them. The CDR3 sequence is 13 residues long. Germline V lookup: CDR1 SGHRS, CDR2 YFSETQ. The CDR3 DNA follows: TGCGCCAGCAGCTTGGAGGGGGTGCTGGGCTACACCTTC. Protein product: CASSLEGVLGYTF.

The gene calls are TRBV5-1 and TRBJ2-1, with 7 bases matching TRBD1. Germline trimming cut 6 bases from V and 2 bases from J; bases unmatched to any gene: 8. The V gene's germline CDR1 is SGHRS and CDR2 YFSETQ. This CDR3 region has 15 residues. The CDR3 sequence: CASTLQGHAYNEQFF. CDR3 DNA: TGCGCCAGCACCTTACAGGGGCACGCCTACAATGAGCAGTTCTTC.

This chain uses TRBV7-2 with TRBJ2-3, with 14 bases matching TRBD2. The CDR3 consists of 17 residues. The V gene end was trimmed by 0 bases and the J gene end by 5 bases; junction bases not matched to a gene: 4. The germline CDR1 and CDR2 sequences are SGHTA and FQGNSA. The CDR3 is CASSLARTSGRRDTQYF. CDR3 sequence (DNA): TGTGCCAGCAGCTTAGCGAGGACTAGCGGGAGGCGAGATACGCAGTATTTT.

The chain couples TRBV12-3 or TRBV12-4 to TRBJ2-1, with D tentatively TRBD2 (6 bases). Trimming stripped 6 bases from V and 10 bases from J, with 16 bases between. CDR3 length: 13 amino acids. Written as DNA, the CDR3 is TGTGCCAGCAGCCTCAACCCCCTAGCGGAGCAGTTCTTC. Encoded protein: CASSLNPLAEQFF.

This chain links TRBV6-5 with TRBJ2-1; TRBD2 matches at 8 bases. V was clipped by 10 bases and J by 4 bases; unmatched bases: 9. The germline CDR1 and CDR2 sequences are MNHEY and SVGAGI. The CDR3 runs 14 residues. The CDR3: CATARREAYNEQFF. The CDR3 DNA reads TGTGCCACCGCTAGGCGGGAGGCTTACAATGAGCAGTTCTTC.